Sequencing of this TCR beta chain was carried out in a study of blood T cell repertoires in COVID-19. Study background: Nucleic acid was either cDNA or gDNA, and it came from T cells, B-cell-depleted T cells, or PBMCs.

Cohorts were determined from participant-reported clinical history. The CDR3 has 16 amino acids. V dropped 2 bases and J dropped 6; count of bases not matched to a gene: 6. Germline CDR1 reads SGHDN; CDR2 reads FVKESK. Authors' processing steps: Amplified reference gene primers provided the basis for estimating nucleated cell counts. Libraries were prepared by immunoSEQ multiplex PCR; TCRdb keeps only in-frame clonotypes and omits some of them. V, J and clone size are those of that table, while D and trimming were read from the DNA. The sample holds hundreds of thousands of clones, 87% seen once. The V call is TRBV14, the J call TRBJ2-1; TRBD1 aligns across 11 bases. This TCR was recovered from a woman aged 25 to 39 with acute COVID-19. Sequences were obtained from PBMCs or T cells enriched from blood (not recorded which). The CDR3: CASSQRGQGARNEQFF. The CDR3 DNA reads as TGTGCCAGCAGCCAACGTGGACAGGGGGCGCGCAATGAGCAGTTCTTC.